This is a list of T cell receptor beta chains from one sample in a study of blood T cells in healthy people across ages. In TCRdb, the 5' RACE reads were re-called with MiXCR into one record per CDR3 protein. The sample records hundreds of thousands of distinct CDR3 sequences, under 45% being singletons. Specimen: blood. These receptors were taken from a man aged 55 to 69 in good health. CDR3s include the opening cysteine and the closing phenylalanine or tryptophan. The D gene is left open where the match is weak. Clone size is shown for a subset of rows, as once, few, many or a class of expanded clone.

V gene,J gene,clone size,D gene,CDR3 DNA,CDR3 protein
TRBV4-3,TRBJ2-1,many,TRBD2,TGCGCCAGCAGCCAAGTTGCGACTAGCGGGGGTGGGACCTACAATGAGCAGTTCTTC,CASSQVATSGGGTYNEQFF
TRBV12-3/TRBV12-4,TRBJ1-5,NA,TRBD1,TGTGCCAGCAGAGGTCCAGGGGGCACAGGTCAGCCCCAGCATTTT,CASRGPGGTGQPQHF
TRBV4-3,TRBJ2-1,NA,TRBD1,TGCGCCAGCAGCCCAGGACAGGGGGGATATGAGCAGTTCTTC,CASSPGQGGYEQFF
TRBV11-2,TRBJ1-5,few,TRBD1,TGTGCCAGCAGCTCCGGAGGACAGGGTCGGCAGCCCCAGCATTTT,CASSSGGQGRQPQHF
TRBV2,TRBJ2-3,NA,TRBD2,TGTGCCAGCAGTGAAAGAACTAGCGGGGGGGCGGATACGCAGTATTTT,CASSERTSGGADTQYF
TRBV30,TRBJ2-1,few,NA,TGTGCCTGGAGTGGAGGGAGCTCCTACAATGAGCAGTTCTTC,CAWSGGSSYNEQFF
TRBV14,TRBJ2-1,few,TRBD2,TGTGCCAGCAGCCAAGGGGGGTTCGTTGATAGCGGGTCCAATGAGCAGTTCTTC,CASSQGGFVDSGSNEQFF
TRBV7-2,TRBJ1-4,few,NA,TGTGCCAGCAGCCCTTTTCTGGGTGGTGAAAAACTGTTTTTT,CASSPFLGGEKLFF
TRBV5-5,TRBJ2-3,NA,TRBD2,TGTGCCAGCAGCTTTAGCGGGGGGACCCTAGATACGCAGTATTTT,CASSFSGGTLDTQYF
TRBV5-5,TRBJ1-2,NA,TRBD1,TGTGCCAGCCGGACCTCTATTACAGGGGCCAACTATGGCTACACCTTC,CASRTSITGANYGYTF
TRBV10-2,TRBJ1-2,NA,NA,TGCGCCAGCAGTGAAGGGCTCAGCTATGGCTACACCTTC,CASSEGLSYGYTF
TRBV7-2,TRBJ2-1,few,NA,TGTGCCAGCAGCTTAGGAGCAGGGACGAGGAATGAGCAGTTCTTC,CASSLGAGTRNEQFF
TRBV6-2/TRBV6-3,TRBJ2-1,NA,NA,TGTGCCAGCAGTTATTCGTCCTCGGGCGGGATTAATGAGCAGTTCTTC,CASSYSSSGGINEQFF
TRBV20-1,TRBJ2-3,few,TRBD2,TGCAGTGCGACGACTAGCACGGATACGCAGTATTTT,CSATTSTDTQYF
TRBV6-2/TRBV6-3,TRBJ1-5,NA,TRBD1,TGTGCCAGCAGTCCACCAGGACAGGGGCTGAGCAATCAGCCCCAGCATTTT,CASSPPGQGLSNQPQHF
TRBV27,TRBJ1-1,NA,NA,TGTGCCAGCAGAGCCGGGGGCACTGAAGCTTTCTTT,CASRAGGTEAFF
TRBV20-1,TRBJ1-4,NA,TRBD1,TGCAGTGCGGGGACAGAACCTAATGAAAAACTGTTTTTT,CSAGTEPNEKLFF
TRBV12-3/TRBV12-4,TRBJ2-7,NA,TRBD1,TGTGCCAGCAGACGGACAGGAGCTCTCTACGAGCAGTACTTC,CASRRTGALYEQYF
TRBV4-1,TRBJ2-1,NA,NA,TGCGCCAGCAGCCAAGCACAGGGTAGGGATGAGCAGTTCTTC,CASSQAQGRDEQFF
TRBV19,TRBJ1-4,NA,NA,TGTGCCAGTATCGGGGGTGTCAAGGAAAATGAAAAACTGTTTTTT,CASIGGVKENEKLFF